These 24 T cell receptor beta chains were all obtained from the same sample, sequenced in a study of beta chain features in type 1 diabetes. The whole isolated RNA underwent reverse transcription, so sequencing captured expressed TCRB transcripts. Clones were read by immunoSEQ multiplex PCR, and TCRdb kept only the in-frame ones, dropping some. This table holds about 150,000 clones, approximately 9.2% found once. Specimen: central memory CD4+ T cells from blood. The receptor source for this set is a man between 18 and 35 years old in good health.

CDR3: CASSPGQGLEQFF. CDR3 bases: TGTGCCAGCAGCCCGGGACAGGGGCTCGAGCAGTTCTTC. The rearrangement joins TRBV2 to TRBJ2-1, with 10 positions matching TRBD1. With V trimmed by 6 bases and J by 10 bases, 6 bases remained unmatched. The V gene's germline CDR1 is SNHLY and CDR2 FYNNEI. This CDR3 is 13 amino acids long.

This clone has just a few counts. The chain couples TRBV7-6 to TRBJ2-3; no definite D call. The CDR3 extends over 14 amino acids. CDR1 is SGHVS and CDR2 is FNYEAQ in the germline V gene. The V end lost 4 bases, the J end lost 1 base, and 9 bases lay between the germline ends. The CDR3 loop reads CASSSPSGTDTQYF. CDR3 sequence (DNA): TGTGCCAGCAGCTCTCCTTCGGGCACAGATACGCAGTATTTT.

This clone was picked up many times. The chain carries TRBV7-9 and TRBJ1-1; D is possibly TRBD1 (6 bases). Trimming shortened V by 5 bases and J by 7 bases, and 23 bases separated the two germline ends. The germline gives CDR1 SEHNR, CDR2 FQNEAQ (reference sequence). The CDR3 has 16 residues. CDR3 DNA sequence: TGTGCCAGCAGCCAAACCAGAGCCTCAGGGGAGAATGAAGCTTTCTTT. Translated: CASSQTRASGENEAFF.

V is TRBV5-1 and J is TRBJ1-3, with 9 bases that match TRBD1. V lost 4 bases, J lost 2 bases, and 7 bases stayed unmatched. From germline, CDR1 is SGHRS and CDR2 YFSETQ. The CDR3 length is 16 residues. CDR3 nucleotide sequence: TGCGCCAGCAGCAGCCGGACAGGGGAGGCTGGAAACACCATATATTTT. Protein: CASSSRTGEAGNTIYF. The full variable domain, with the rest looked up from reference TRBV5-1 and TRBJ1-3, is KAGVTQTPRYLIKTRGQQVTLSCSPISGHRSVSWYQQTPGQGLQFLFEYFSETQRNKGNFPGRFSGRQFSNSRSEMNVSTLELGDSALYLCASSSRTGEAGNTIYFGEGSWLTVV.

The V and J genes are TRBV9 and TRBJ2-7; 7 bases match TRBD1. Looked up from germline, CDR1 is SGDLS and CDR2 is YYNGEE. This CDR3 comprises 15 residues. The V segment lost 1 base and the J segment 4 bases; nucleotides outside the gene matches: 8. In nucleotides, the CDR3 is TGTGCCAGCAGCGTACTTGGACAGGACGGTTACGAGCAGTACTTC. Translated, it gives CASSVLGQDGYEQYF.

This clone was observed a handful of times. The V gene is TRBV4-3, the J gene TRBJ1-4; no clear D gene. V was shortened by 4 bases and J by 4 bases, with 7 bases between the two germline ends. Germline loops: CDR1 LGHNA, CDR2 YSLEER. The CDR3 extends over 13 amino acids. CDR3 amino acids: CASSPVFNEKLFF. CDR3 in DNA: TGCGCCAGCAGCCCCGTCTTTAATGAAAAACTGTTTTTT.

This clone showed up just a few times. V gene TRBV28 combines with J gene TRBJ1-6; no reliable D call. The CDR3 is 12 residues long. The germline V and J ends were trimmed by 2 bases and 9 bases, with 5 bases remaining between them. From germline, CDR1 is MDHEN and CDR2 SYDVKM. CDR3 sequence: CASSLKASPLHF. The CDR3 DNA sequence: TGTGCCAGCAGTTTAAAAGCTTCACCCCTCCACTTT.

In its sample, this clone was seen a few times. This chain joins TRBV5-1 and TRBJ2-2; 11 nucleotides line up with TRBD2. V was clipped by 4 bases and J by 7 bases; unmatched bases: 12. There are 17 residues in the CDR3. Germline CDR1 and CDR2: SGHRS and YFSETQ. The CDR3 sequence is CASSKGPTSGVNGELFF. CDR3 nucleotide sequence: TGCGCCAGCAGCAAAGGGCCGACTAGCGGGGTGAACGGGGAGCTGTTTTTT.

This clone was observed a handful of times. The chain joins TRBV11-2 to TRBJ1-2; no reliable D call. Germline V gene sequence: CDR1 SGHAT, CDR2 FQNNGV. Trimming pared 1 base from V and 2 bases from J, leaving 11 bases between. This CDR3 has 15 residues. The CDR3 region is CASSLGARNNYGYTF. The CDR3 DNA is TGTGCCAGCAGCTTAGGGGCCAGGAACAACTATGGCTACACCTTC.

This clone was seen more than once but under ten times. The rearrangement links TRBV5-6 to TRBJ1-2; 8 nucleotides align to TRBD1. Trimming took 0 bases from V and 4 from J; bases not matched to a gene: 11. The CDR3 runs to 17 residues. Per germline, CDR1 SGHDT and CDR2 YYEEEE. The DNA of the CDR3 is TGTGCCAGCAGCTTGGGATACCGACAGGGGCCGATCTATGGCTACACCTTC. This translates into CASSLGYRQGPIYGYTF. Supplemented by reference TRBV5-6 and TRBJ1-2, the full variable domain reads DAGVTQSPTHLIKTRGQQVTLRCSPKSGHDTVSWYQQALGQGPQFIFQYYEEEERQRGNFPDRFSGHQFPNYSSELNVNALLLGDSALYLCASSLGYRQGPIYGYTFGSGTRLTVV.

The genes are TRBV6-5 and TRBJ1-4, with D perhaps TRBD1 (6 bases). Trimming shortened V by 6 bases and J by 3 bases, and 14 bases separated the two germline ends. The germline CDR1 and CDR2 sequences are MNHEY and SVGAGI. There are 15 residues in the CDR3. CDR3 sequence reads: CASSLQGLANEKLFF. The DNA for the CDR3 is TGTGCCAGCAGCCTACAGGGCCTGGCTAATGAAAAACTGTTTTTT.

The table lists this clone with a few counts. The chain joins TRBV29-1 to TRBJ1-1, with D possibly being TRBD1 (6 bases). Per germline, CDR1 SQVTM and CDR2 ANQGSEA. The V end lost 6 bases, the J end lost 0 bases, and 14 bases lay between the germline ends. The CDR3 has 14 amino acids. The CDR3 loop reads CSVVYRALNTEAFF. CDR3 nucleotides: TGCAGCGTGGTCTACAGGGCTCTGAACACTGAAGCTTTCTTT.

Only a few counts were recorded for this clone. The V and J genes are TRBV20-1 and TRBJ1-2; possibly TRBD1 for D (5 bases). The V gene lost 7 bases and the J gene lost 5 bases, with 11 bases spanning the gap. This CDR3 is 11 amino acids long. Germline CDR1 reads DFQATT; CDR2 reads SNEGSKA (reference sequence). The CDR3 here is CSVQTVYGYTF. Here the CDR3 DNA reads TGCAGTGTCCAGACAGTTTATGGCTACACCTTC.

The gene calls are TRBV4-2 and TRBJ2-1, with D possibly being TRBD2 (6 bases). Germline V lookup: CDR1 LGHNA, CDR2 YNFKEQ. This CDR3 spans 15 amino acids. V shed 3 bases and J shed 7 bases, with 16 bases lying between them. CDR3 amino acids: CASSQGGVTGNEQFF. The DNA of the CDR3 is TGTGCCAGCAGCCAGGGCGGGGTAACCGGTAATGAGCAGTTCTTC.

This chain uses TRBV29-1 with TRBJ2-4; D is unresolved. CDR1 and CDR2 (germline): SQVTM, ANQGSEA. V was cut by 0 bases and J by 3 bases, with 12 bases left in between. This CDR3 contains 15 residues. In DNA, the CDR3 is TGCAGCGTTGAAGATACAGCCCAGGACAAAAACATTCAGTACTTC. It yields the protein CSVEDTAQDKNIQYF. The complete variable domain, with remaining parts taken from reference TRBV29-1 and TRBJ2-4, reads SAVISQKPSRDICQRGTSLTIQCQVDSQVTMMFWYRQQPGQSLTLIATANQGSEATYESGFVIDKFPISRPNLTFSTLTVSNMSPEDSSIYLCSVEDTAQDKNIQYFGAGTRLSVL.

Points on this clone: At the DNA level, this CDR3 is encoded by other sequences in the same sample as well. As DNA, the CDR3 is TGCGCCAGCAGCTTGGTGGCGGGGGGGCAAGAGACCCAGTACTTC. This gives the protein CASSLVAGGQETQYF. The chain employs TRBV5-1 and TRBJ2-5, with 9 bases that match TRBD2. Losses at the gene ends were 0 bases for V and 2 bases for J; bases not matched to a gene: 2. The V gene's germline CDR1 is SGHRS and CDR2 YFSETQ. There are 15 residues in the CDR3.

CDR3 loop: CASGSSGGPTDTQYF. The CDR3 nucleotides are TGTGCTAGTGGTTCTAGCGGGGGCCCCACAGATACGCAGTATTTT. This sequence joins TRBV12-5 and TRBJ2-3, with 10 bases matching TRBD2. Trimming removed 4 bases from V and 2 bases from J; junction bases left unmatched: 3. This CDR3 comprises 15 residues. Germline-derived CDR1 and CDR2 are LGHNT and FRNRAP.

This clone was counted between two and nine times. This rearrangement joins TRBV11-3 to TRBJ1-5, with D tentatively TRBD1 (6 bases). This CDR3 spans 13 amino acids. Looked up from germline, CDR1 is SGHNT and CDR2 is YENEEA. V was trimmed by 5 bases and J by 6 bases, leaving 11 bases between them. Here the CDR3 DNA reads TGTGCCAGCAGCCCTAGGACAGTTCAGCCCCAGCATTTT. This sequence encodes CASSPRTVQPQHF.

This clone has a handful of counts. This rearrangement joins TRBV18 to TRBJ1-2, with 10 bases lining up with TRBD1. The trim removed 8 bases at V and 5 bases at J, leaving 5 bases unmatched. The CDR3 runs to 13 residues. Germline V gene data show CDR1 as KGHSH and CDR2 as LQKENI. CDR3: CASTDRGLYGYTF. CDR3 coding DNA: TGTGCCAGCACCGACAGGGGGCTGTATGGCTACACCTTC.

This chain connects TRBV7-9 to TRBJ2-5; 7 bases are shared with TRBD2. V lost 1 base, J lost 5 bases, and 7 bases stayed unmatched. The CDR3 loop spans 15 amino acids. The germline CDR1 and CDR2 sequences are SEHNR and FQNEAQ (reference sequence). Written as DNA, the CDR3 is TGTGCCAGCAGCTTAGAAGGGAGGGCAGATGAGACCCAGTACTTC. Residues: CASSLEGRADETQYF.

This clone was counted only a few times. The rearrangement joins TRBV5-4 to TRBJ2-1, with TRBD2 matching 14 bases. V dropped 4 bases and J dropped 9; count of bases not matched to a gene: 9. Germline V lookup: CDR1 SGHNT, CDR2 YYREEE (reference sequence). This CDR3 spans 16 amino acids. The CDR3 DNA sequence: TGTGCCAGCAGCCCGGGACTAGCGGGAGTGACGGGTGAGCAGTTCTTC. Translation: CASSPGLAGVTGEQFF.

This clone has ten or more counts. The genes are TRBV14 and TRBJ2-2; D uncertain. Trimming shortened V by 2 bases and J by 5 bases, and 6 bases separated the two germline ends. The CDR3 totals 13 residues. Germline CDR1 reads SGHDN; CDR2 reads FVKESK. Here the CDR3 reads CASSQSRTGELFF. The CDR3 DNA reads as TGTGCCAGCAGCCAATCCAGAACCGGGGAGCTGTTTTTT.

The chain combines TRBV28 with TRBJ2-3; D unclear. The V end lost 5 bases, the J end lost 2 bases, and 2 bases lay between the germline ends. The CDR3 totals 11 residues. Germline V gene lookup returns CDR1 MDHEN and CDR2 SYDVKM. This CDR3 is CASSHTDTQYF. CDR3 nucleotides: TGTGCCAGCAGTCACACAGATACGCAGTATTTT.

The chain uses TRBV10-3 and TRBJ2-7; TRBD1 aligns across 11 bases. The germline gives CDR1 ENHRY, CDR2 SYGVKD. The CDR3 runs 14 residues. With 2 bases clipped from V and 7 bases from J, the junction kept 4 bases outside the gene matches. For the CDR3, the DNA is TGTGCCATCAGTGAGGGACAGGGGGCGAAGGAGCAGTACTTC. As protein: CAISEGQGAKEQYF.